Given below is one T cell receptor (beta chain) in context. Its matching antigen is unknown. The PCR contained 60 Vbeta and 13 Jbeta primers. Generated by immunoSEQ multiplex PCR, the TCRdb table keeps only in-frame clones and is missing some. The sample holds more than 200,000 clones, around 80% seen once. The CDR3 is made up of 14 amino acids. From germline, CDR1 is SGHDT and CDR2 YYEEEE. V was shortened by 2 bases and J by 5 bases, with 10 bases between the two germline ends. This sample stems from a study of cytomegalovirus exposure and HLA in healthy donors. Study-wide findings and caveats: In a later analysis, specific HLA alleles were associated with 15,000 to 20,000 TCR beta sequences at a 0.05 false discovery rate.

The source material was PBMCs. This clonotype originated in a man in his forties in good health and CMV-seronegative. The genes are TRBV5-6 and TRBJ2-2; D not resolved. The CDR3: CASSLRLPTGELFF. In nucleotides, the CDR3 is TGTGCCAGCAGCTTAAGACTTCCTACCGGGGAGCTGTTTTTT.